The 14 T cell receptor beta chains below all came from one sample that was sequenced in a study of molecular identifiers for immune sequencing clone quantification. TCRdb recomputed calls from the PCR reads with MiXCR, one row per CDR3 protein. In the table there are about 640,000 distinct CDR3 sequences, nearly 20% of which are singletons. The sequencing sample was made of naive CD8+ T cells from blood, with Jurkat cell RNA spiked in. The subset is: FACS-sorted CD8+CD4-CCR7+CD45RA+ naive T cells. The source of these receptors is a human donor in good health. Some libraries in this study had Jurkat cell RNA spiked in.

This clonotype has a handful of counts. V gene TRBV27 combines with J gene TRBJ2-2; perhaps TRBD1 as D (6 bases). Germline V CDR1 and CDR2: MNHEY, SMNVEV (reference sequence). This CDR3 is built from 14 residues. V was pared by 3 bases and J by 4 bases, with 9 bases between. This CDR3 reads CASSFSRGTGELFF. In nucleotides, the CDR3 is TGTGCCAGCAGTTTCTCCAGGGGCACCGGGGAGCTGTTTTTT.

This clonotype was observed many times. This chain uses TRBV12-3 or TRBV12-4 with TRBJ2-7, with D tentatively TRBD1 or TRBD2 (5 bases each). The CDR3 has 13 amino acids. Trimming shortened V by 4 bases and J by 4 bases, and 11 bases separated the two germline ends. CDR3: CASSSGPDYEQYF. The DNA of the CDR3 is TGTGCCAGCAGTTCGGGACCGGATTACGAGCAGTACTTC.

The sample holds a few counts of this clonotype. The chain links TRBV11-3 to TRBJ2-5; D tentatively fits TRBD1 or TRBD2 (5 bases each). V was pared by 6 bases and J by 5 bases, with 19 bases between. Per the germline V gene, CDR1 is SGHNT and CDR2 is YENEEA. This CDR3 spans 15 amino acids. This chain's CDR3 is CASSPGTSLRETQYF. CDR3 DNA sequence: TGTGCCAGCAGTCCCGGGACCTCCCTGAGGGAGACCCAGTACTTC.

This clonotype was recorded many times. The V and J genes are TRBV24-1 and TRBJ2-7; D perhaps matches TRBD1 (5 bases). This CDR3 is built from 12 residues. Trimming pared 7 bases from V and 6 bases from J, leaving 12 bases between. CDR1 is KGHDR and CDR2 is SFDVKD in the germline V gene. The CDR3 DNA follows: TGTGCCACCAGCTCAGGGTCGCTCGAGCAGTACTTC. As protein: CATSSGSLEQYF.

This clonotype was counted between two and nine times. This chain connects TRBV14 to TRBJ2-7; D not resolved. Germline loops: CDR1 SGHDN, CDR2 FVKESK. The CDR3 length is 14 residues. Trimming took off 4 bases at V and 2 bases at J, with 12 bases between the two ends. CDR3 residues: CASSRSDGTYEQYF. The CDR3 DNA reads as TGTGCCAGCAGCCGCAGCGATGGGACCTACGAGCAGTACTTC.

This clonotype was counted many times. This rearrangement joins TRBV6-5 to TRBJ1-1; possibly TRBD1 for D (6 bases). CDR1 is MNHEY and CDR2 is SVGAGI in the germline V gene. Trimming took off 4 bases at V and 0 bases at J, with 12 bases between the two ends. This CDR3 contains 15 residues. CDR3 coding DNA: TGTGCCAGCAGTTTAACACAGGGTCTGAACACTGAAGCTTTCTTT. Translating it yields CASSLTQGLNTEAFF.

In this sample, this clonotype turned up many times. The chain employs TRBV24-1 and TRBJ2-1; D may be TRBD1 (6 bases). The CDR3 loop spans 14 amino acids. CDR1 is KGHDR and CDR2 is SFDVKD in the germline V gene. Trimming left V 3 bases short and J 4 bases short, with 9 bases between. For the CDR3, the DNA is TGTGCCACCAGTGATCGACAGGTATACAATGAGCAGTTCTTC. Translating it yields CATSDRQVYNEQFF.

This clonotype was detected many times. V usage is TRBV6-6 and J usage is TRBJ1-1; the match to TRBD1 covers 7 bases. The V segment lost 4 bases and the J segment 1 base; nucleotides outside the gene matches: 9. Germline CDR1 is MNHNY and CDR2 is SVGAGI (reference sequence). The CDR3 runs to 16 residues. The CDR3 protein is CASSWDSLTTNTEAFF. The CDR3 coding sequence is TGTGCCAGCAGTTGGGACAGCCTCACAACGAACACTGAAGCTTTCTTT.

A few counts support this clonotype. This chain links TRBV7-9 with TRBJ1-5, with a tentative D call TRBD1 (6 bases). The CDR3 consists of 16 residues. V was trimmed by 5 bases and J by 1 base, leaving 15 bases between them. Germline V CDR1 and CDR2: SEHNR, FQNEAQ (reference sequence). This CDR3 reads CASSLQGGESNQPQHF. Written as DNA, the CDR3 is TGTGCCAGCAGCCTACAGGGAGGAGAGAGCAATCAGCCCCAGCATTTT.

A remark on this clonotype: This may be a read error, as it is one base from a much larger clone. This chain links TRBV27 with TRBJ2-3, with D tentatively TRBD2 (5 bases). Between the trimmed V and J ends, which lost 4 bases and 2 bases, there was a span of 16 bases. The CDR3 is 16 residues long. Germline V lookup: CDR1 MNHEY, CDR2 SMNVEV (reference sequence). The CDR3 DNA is TGTGCCAGCAGTTCCAGAGGCCTAGCCCACACAGATACGCAGTATTTT. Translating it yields CASSSRGLAHTDTQYF.

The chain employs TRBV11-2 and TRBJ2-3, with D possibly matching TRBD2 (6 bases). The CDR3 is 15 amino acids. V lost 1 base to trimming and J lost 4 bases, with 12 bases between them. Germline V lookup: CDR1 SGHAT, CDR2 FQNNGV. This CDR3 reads CASSLGVSSADTQYF. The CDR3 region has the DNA TGTGCCAGCAGCTTAGGGGTTTCTAGCGCAGATACGCAGTATTTT.

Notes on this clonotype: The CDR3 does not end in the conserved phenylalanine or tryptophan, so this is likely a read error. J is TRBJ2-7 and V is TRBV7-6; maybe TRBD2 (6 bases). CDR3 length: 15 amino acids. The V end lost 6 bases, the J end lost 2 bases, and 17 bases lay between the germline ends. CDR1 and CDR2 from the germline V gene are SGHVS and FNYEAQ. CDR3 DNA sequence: TGTGCCAGCAGTTTCCTGGCGGCGGGGACCTACGAGCAGTACCTC. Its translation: CASSFLAAGTYEQYL.

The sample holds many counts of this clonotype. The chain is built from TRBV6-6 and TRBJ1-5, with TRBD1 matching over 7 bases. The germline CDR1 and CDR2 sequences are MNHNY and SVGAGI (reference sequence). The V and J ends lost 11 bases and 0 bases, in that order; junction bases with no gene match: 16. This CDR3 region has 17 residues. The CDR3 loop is CAVGDRARSFSNQPQHF. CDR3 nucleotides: TGTGCCGTGGGGGACAGAGCACGTTCGTTTAGCAATCAGCCCCAGCATTTT.

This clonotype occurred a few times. This CDR3 is CATSDQGTTARAGEQFF. CDR3 nucleotide sequence: TGTGCCACCAGTGATCAAGGGACTACAGCAAGAGCAGGGGAGCAGTTCTTC. The chain uses TRBV24-1 and TRBJ2-1, with 7 bases fitting TRBD2. V shed 3 bases, J shed 10 bases, and the junction held 17 bases outside the gene matches. CDR1 is KGHDR and CDR2 is SFDVKD in the germline V gene. The CDR3 loop spans 17 amino acids.